This T cell receptor beta chain was obtained from a study of human thymus T cells. General study points: Thymic as well as blood repertoires seemed to favor certain V and J genes unevenly. Unrelated individuals were reported by related research to share highly overlapping thymic repertoires.

Thymic material originated from resections removed in the course of corrective heart surgery. The protocol was immunoSEQ multiplex PCR, while the TCRdb copy is restricted to in-frame clones and leaves out a portion. This sample yields tens of thousands of clones, of which roughly 96% are seen a single time; approximately 0.032% belongs to the top ten. Trimming cost V 0 bases and J 2 bases; bases outside gene matches: 12. Per the germline V gene, CDR1 is SGHNT and CDR2 is YYREEE (reference sequence). The CDR3 sequence is 20 residues long. With respect to this clone: Its target is not known.

The sequenced sample consisted of thymus tissue. The receptor was derived from a girl less than two years old with a congenital heart defect but otherwise immunologically healthy. The chain carries TRBV5-4 and TRBJ2-6; TRBD1 matches at 9 bases. The CDR3 region is CASSLARDRVPTAGANVLTF. CDR3 in DNA: TGTGCCAGCAGCTTGGCCAGGGACAGGGTGCCAACTGCTGGGGCCAACGTCCTGACTTTC.